Each of the 19 T cell receptor beta chains below was sequenced from the same sample in a study of PD-1 blockade in classical Hodgkin lymphoma. Following autologous stem cell transplantation, relapse occurred in every patient, and exposure to brentuximab vedotin varied. Some clones are missing from TCRdb's copy, which holds only in-frame ones; the method was immunoSEQ multiplex PCR. This table holds 130,000 to 150,000 clones, approximately 72% found once. The sample consisted of peripheral blood mononuclear cells (PBMCs), taken before the second cycle of nivolumab. These receptors all come from a human donor with classical Hodgkin lymphoma.

V and J are TRBV2 and TRBJ2-2; 8 bases agree with TRBD2. V shed 7 bases, J shed 4 bases, and the junction held 2 bases outside the gene matches. Germline lookup yields CDR1 SNHLY and CDR2 FYNNEI. CDR3 length: 13 residues. CDR3 protein: CASTGGSTGELFF. CDR3 nucleotide sequence: TGTGCCAGCACGGGGGGGTCCACCGGGGAGCTGTTTTTT.

The chain has TRBV6-5 and TRBJ1-2; 7 bases line up with TRBD1. Per germline, CDR1 MNHEY and CDR2 SVGAGI. The CDR3 loop spans 15 amino acids. After removal of 5 bases from V and 3 bases from J, the junction contained 9 bases not matched to a gene. CDR3 amino acids: CASSPQRGLDYGYTF. As DNA, the CDR3 is TGTGCCAGCAGTCCCCAGAGGGGGCTTGACTATGGCTACACCTTC.

This chain uses TRBV7-6 with TRBJ2-7, with 7 bases aligning to TRBD1. This CDR3 has 15 residues. The germline CDR1 and CDR2 sequences are SGHVS and FNYEAQ. V was pared by 5 bases and J by 3 bases, with 10 bases of the junction left unmatched. The CDR3 region has the DNA TGTGCCAGCAGCCCCACGGGGCGGACAGGCTACGAGCAGTACTTC. The encoded protein is CASSPTGRTGYEQYF.

This chain uses TRBV12-5 with TRBJ2-5, with D unresolved. The CDR3 extends over 10 amino acids. From germline, CDR1 is LGHNT and CDR2 FRNRAP. Between the trimmed V and J ends, which lost 5 bases and 5 bases, there was a span of 3 bases. CDR3 sequence (DNA): TGTGCTAGTGGTCGGGAGACCCAGTACTTC. Amino acid sequence: CASGRETQYF.

This clone turned up a few times. The J gene is TRBJ1-6, the V gene TRBV5-1; 9 nucleotides match TRBD1. The V gene's germline CDR1 is SGHRS and CDR2 YFSETQ. V dropped 2 bases and J dropped 9; count of bases not matched to a gene: 6. This CDR3 has 15 amino acids. The CDR3 loop reads CASSLGTGPSSPLHF. As DNA, the CDR3 is TGCGCCAGCAGCTTAGGGACAGGGCCTAGTTCACCCCTCCACTTT.

The rearrangement joins TRBV4-1 to TRBJ1-3, with unresolved D. Trimming removed 2 bases at V and 6 bases at J, with 11 bases between. The V gene's germline CDR1 is MGHRA and CDR2 YSYEKL. The CDR3 runs 14 residues. CDR3 in DNA: TGCGCCAGCAGCCAAACCCCTGTAGTAAACACCATATATTTT. This gives the protein CASSQTPVVNTIYF.

The gene calls are TRBV18 and TRBJ2-3, with 7 nucleotides matching TRBD1. Per the germline V gene, CDR1 is KGHSH and CDR2 is LQKENI. The length of the CDR3 is 17 residues. V gave up 0 bases and J gave up 0 bases; unmatched junction bases: 6. In DNA form, the CDR3 reads TGTGCCAGCTCACCACCCGGGACAGCCCCTAGCACAGATACGCAGTATTTT. Translated, it gives CASSPPGTAPSTDTQYF.

The chain couples TRBV11-3 to TRBJ1-1; 8 bases are shared with TRBD1. V lost 4 bases, J lost 4 bases, and 5 bases stayed unmatched. This CDR3 is built from 14 residues. From germline, CDR1 is SGHNT and CDR2 YENEEA. DNA of the CDR3: TGTGCCAGCAGCTCCAGACAGGGGTCCACTGAAGCTTTCTTT. This encodes CASSSRQGSTEAFF. Based on the CDR3 plus reference TRBV11-3 and TRBJ1-1, the full variable domain is EAGVVQSPRYKIIEKKQPVAFWCNPISGHNTLYWYLQNLGQGPELLIRYENEEAVDDSQLPKDRFSAERLKGVDSTLKIQPAELGDSAVYLCASSSRQGSTEAFFGQGTRLTVV.

The rearrangement links TRBV9 to TRBJ1-1; D possibly corresponds to TRBD1 (5 bases). The germline gives CDR1 SGDLS, CDR2 YYNGEE. The CDR3 contains 15 residues. Between the trimmed V and J ends, which lost 0 bases and 4 bases, there was a span of 13 bases. CDR3 DNA: TGTGCCAGCAGCGTAGTGGGGACGGGGTTCACTGAAGCTTTCTTT. It is translated as CASSVVGTGFTEAFF.

The chain recombines TRBV11-3 with TRBJ2-1; D gene uncertain. Germline loops: CDR1 SGHNT, CDR2 YENEEA. Trimming shortened V by 3 bases and J by 7 bases, and 10 bases separated the two germline ends. This CDR3 has 13 amino acids. The CDR3 DNA follows: TGTGCCAGCAGCTTTGGCGGATGGAATGAGCAGTTCTTC. Amino acids: CASSFGGWNEQFF.

The rearrangement links TRBV6-5 to TRBJ1-1; no definite D call. CDR1 and CDR2 (germline): MNHEY, SVGAGI. This CDR3 has 15 amino acids. Trimming stripped 5 bases from V and 4 bases from J, with 17 bases between. The CDR3 nucleotides read TGTGCCAGCAGTCCCTCATGGAAGGGCGGCACTGAAGCTTTCTTT. It yields the protein CASSPSWKGGTEAFF.

The rearrangement joins TRBV27 to TRBJ1-4, with TRBD1 matching over 7 bases. Germline CDR1 is MNHEY and CDR2 is SMNVEV (reference sequence). The J segment lost 6 bases and the V segment lost 0 bases, leaving 1 base of the junction unmatched. The CDR3 length is 14 residues. CDR3 coding DNA: TGTGCCAGCAGTTTATCGGGGACAGATGAAAAACTGTTTTTT. It translates to CASSLSGTDEKLFF.

This clone appeared many times. The chain joins TRBV7-8 to TRBJ1-1; D possibly corresponds to TRBD1 (5 bases). The germline V gene encodes CDR1 SGHVS and CDR2 FQNEAQ. This CDR3 has 14 amino acids. Trimming took 5 bases from V and 1 from J, leaving 11 bases between them. The CDR3: CASSPRDSNTEAFF. As DNA, the CDR3 is TGTGCCAGCAGCCCCCGGGACTCGAACACTGAAGCTTTCTTT.

This clone was detected only once. The chain uses TRBV18 and TRBJ2-3; D is perhaps TRBD2 (6 bases). Looked up from germline, CDR1 is KGHSH and CDR2 is LQKENI. Between the trimmed V and J ends, which lost 4 bases and 5 bases, there was a span of 19 bases. This CDR3 has 16 residues. The CDR3 is CASSQEGPVMGDTQYF. CDR3 bases: TGTGCCAGCTCACAGGAGGGACCAGTGATGGGAGATACGCAGTATTTT.

The chain combines TRBV4-1 with TRBJ1-1, with D unclear. The germline CDR1 and CDR2 sequences are MGHRA and YSYEKL. The CDR3 consists of 15 residues. With 0 bases removed from V and 2 bases from J, the gap between germline ends came to 10 bases. CDR3: CASSQDANKNTEAFF. In DNA, the CDR3 is TGCGCCAGCAGCCAAGATGCGAATAAAAACACTGAAGCTTTCTTT.

DNA of the CDR3: TGTGCCAGTAGTAGCGGACGGTCGCCGGGCGGCAATCAGCCCCAGCATTTT. This translates into CASSSGRSPGGNQPQHF. The V gene is TRBV19, the J gene TRBJ1-5, with D uncertain. Looked up from germline, CDR1 is LNHDA and CDR2 is SQIVND (reference sequence). V lost 4 bases, J lost 2 bases, and 18 bases lay in between. This CDR3 is 17 amino acids long.

CDR3 DNA: TGTGCCAGCAGCTTGACGGACAGAAACACCATATATTTT. It specifies CASSLTDRNTIYF. This rearrangement joins TRBV11-3 to TRBJ1-3; TRBD1 might be the D (5 bases). V lost 3 bases and J lost 5, with 8 bases in between. The CDR3 has 13 amino acids. In germline, CDR1 is SGHNT, CDR2 YENEEA.

Turning to this clone: Its ends do not fully match the called genes, so a read error is possible. This rearrangement joins TRBV7-9 to TRBJ1-1, with D possibly being TRBD1 (5 bases). The CDR3 runs 16 residues. The germline gives CDR1 SEHNR, CDR2 FQNEAQ (reference sequence). Here the CDR3 reads CASSRNVPGLKTEAFF. CDR3 nucleotide sequence: TGTGCCAGCAGCCGGAATGTGCCAGGGCTGAAAACTGAAGCTTTCTTT.

The chain is built from TRBV7-6 and TRBJ2-5, with 15 nucleotides matching TRBD2. Germline V gives CDR1 SGHVS, CDR2 FNYEAQ. J lost 9 bases, V lost 5 bases, and 10 bases had no gene match. The length of the CDR3 is 16 residues. CDR3 sequence: CASSPRRTSGGEAQYF. In nucleotides, the CDR3 is TGTGCCAGCAGCCCCCGCCGGACTAGCGGGGGGGAGGCCCAGTACTTC. The full variable domain, rest sourced from reference TRBV7-6 and TRBJ2-5, is GAGVSQSPRYKVTKRGQDVALRCDPISGHVSLYWYRQALGQGPEFLTYFNYEAQQDKSGLPNDRFSAERPEGSISTLTIQRTEQRDSAMYRCASSPRRTSGGEAQYFGPGTRLLVL.